A selection of T cell receptor beta chains follows, all from one sample in a study of sequential checkpoint blockade in melanoma. Repertoires were generated with immunoSEQ multiplex PCR, while TCRdb's copy carries only in-frame clones and drops some. Among under 15,000 clones listed, 20% to 30% were seen once. The sample was tumor tissue (inferred from file names), taken from a patient given nivolumab and ipilimumab in sequence. Receptors originate from a human donor with melanoma. The CDR3 runs from the conserved cysteine through the conserved F or W. A D gene is named only where the DNA matches it firmly. Where a row states a size, it is once, few, many or the class of an expanded clone; other rows omit it.

D	V	J	size	CDR3	DNA
-	TRBV6-8	TRBJ1-2	-	CASTLTNSVYGYTF	TGTGCCAGCACCCTTACAAACAGTGTTTATGGCTACACCTTC
TRBD1	TRBV15	TRBJ1-4	few	CATSRGWTGIEKLFF	TGTGCCACCAGCAGAGGTTGGACAGGAATTGAAAAACTGTTTTTT
TRBD2	TRBV6-7	TRBJ2-1	-	CASSEAGGASPNEQFF	TGTGCCAGCAGTGAAGCGGGGGGGGCCTCTCCGAATGAGCAGTTCTTC
TRBD1	TRBV11-3	TRBJ1-5	-	CASSAPGQYNQPQHF	TGTGCCAGCAGCGCACCGGGACAGTACAATCAGCCCCAGCATTTT
TRBD1	TRBV29-1	TRBJ1-1	-	CSVEGTGTFESTEAFF	TGCAGCGTTGAAGGGACAGGGACGTTTGAGAGCACTGAAGCTTTCTTT
TRBD1	TRBV15	TRBJ2-3	few	CATSWTGETDTQYF	TGTGCCACCAGCTGGACAGGAGAAACAGATACGCAGTATTTT
TRBD1	TRBV5-1	TRBJ2-1	-	CASSLGAGGGNEQFF	TGCGCCAGCAGCTTGGGGGCAGGGGGTGGGAATGAGCAGTTCTTC
TRBD1	TRBV6-4	TRBJ2-7	few	CASSNFDPGQGLSYEQYF	TGTGCCAGCAGTAATTTTGATCCGGGACAGGGACTCTCCTACGAGCAGTACTTC
TRBD1	TRBV29-1	TRBJ2-3	-	CSVRTTGVSSTDTQYF	TGCAGCGTTAGAACAACAGGGGTCTCAAGCACAGATACGCAGTATTTT
-	TRBV5-1	TRBJ1-1	-	CASSLEGQALTEAFF	TGCGCCAGCAGCTTAGAAGGCCAGGCCTTGACTGAAGCTTTCTTT
TRBD1	TRBV6-8	TRBJ1-1	many	CASSLQGTVATEAFF	TGTGCCAGCAGCCTACAGGGGACGGTGGCAACTGAAGCTTTCTTT
-	TRBV6-8	TRBJ1-6	-	CASSLEPGSPLHF	TGTGCCAGCAGTTTAGAACCTGGCTCACCCCTCCACTTT
TRBD2	TRBV4-1	TRBJ2-7	many	CASSQGVLSGEQYF	TGCGCCAGCAGCCAAGGGGTCCTTAGCGGGGAGCAGTACTTC
-	TRBV28	TRBJ2-3	-	CASTSPYTDTQYF	TGTGCCAGCACAAGCCCCTACACAGATACGCAGTATTTT
-	TRBV1	TRBJ1-4	-	CASSQSGGGEKLFF	TGCGCCAGCAGCCAATCAGGGGGCGGTGAAAAACTGTTTTTT
-	TRBV5-1	TRBJ2-7	-	CASSTEPHLWHEQYF	TGCGCCAGCAGCACTGAGCCCCATCTTTGGCACGAGCAGTACTTC
TRBD2	TRBV6-8	TRBJ2-7	many	CASSWGLYEQYF	TGTGCCAGCAGTTGGGGACTATACGAGCAGTACTTC
-	TRBV4-1	TRBJ2-7	-	CASSQRAASIIYEQYF	TGCGCCAGCAGCCAAAGGGCAGCCTCGATAATCTACGAGCAGTACTTC
TRBD1	TRBV11-3	TRBJ1-3	few	CASRSPTGIKLPSGNTIYF	TGTGCCAGCAGGTCCCCGACAGGGATAAAACTCCCGTCTGGAAACACCATATATTTT
TRBD1	TRBV5-1	TRBJ1-1	few	CASSLGDRAAMNTEAFF	TGCGCCAGCAGCTTGGGGGACAGGGCCGCTATGAACACTGAAGCTTTCTTT
-	TRBV6-8	TRBJ2-3	many	CATRGGKGTDTQYF	TGTGCCACCCGGGGAGGCAAGGGTACAGATACGCAGTATTTT
TRBD2	TRBV11-3	TRBJ2-1	few	CASSPLAGYNNEQFF	TGTGCCAGCAGCCCACTAGCGGGGTATAACAATGAGCAGTTCTTC
-	TRBV15	TRBJ2-5	-	CATSRPPGTRKQETQYF	TGTGCCACCAGCAGACCACCAGGGACAAGGAAACAAGAGACCCAGTACTTC
TRBD2	TRBV5-1	TRBJ2-3	many	CASSSSGGTSTDTQYF	TGCGCCAGCAGCTCTTCGGGGGGAACTAGCACAGATACGCAGTATTTT
TRBD1	TRBV11-3	TRBJ2-4	many	CASSYYGQGINIQYF	TGTGCCAGCAGCTACTATGGACAGGGGATAAACATTCAGTACTTC
TRBD1	TRBV18	TRBJ2-1	-	CASSPNRGQSYNEQFF	TGTGCCAGCTCACCTAACAGGGGGCAATCCTACAATGAGCAGTTCTTC
-	TRBV6-8	TRBJ1-2	medium-sized	CASRTSVLGYTF	TGTGCCAGCCGTACGTCCGTTTTGGGCTACACCTTC
-	TRBV29-1	TRBJ1-1	few	CSVRKAGGTEAFF	TGCAGCGTTCGTAAGGCGGGAGGGACTGAAGCTTTCTTT